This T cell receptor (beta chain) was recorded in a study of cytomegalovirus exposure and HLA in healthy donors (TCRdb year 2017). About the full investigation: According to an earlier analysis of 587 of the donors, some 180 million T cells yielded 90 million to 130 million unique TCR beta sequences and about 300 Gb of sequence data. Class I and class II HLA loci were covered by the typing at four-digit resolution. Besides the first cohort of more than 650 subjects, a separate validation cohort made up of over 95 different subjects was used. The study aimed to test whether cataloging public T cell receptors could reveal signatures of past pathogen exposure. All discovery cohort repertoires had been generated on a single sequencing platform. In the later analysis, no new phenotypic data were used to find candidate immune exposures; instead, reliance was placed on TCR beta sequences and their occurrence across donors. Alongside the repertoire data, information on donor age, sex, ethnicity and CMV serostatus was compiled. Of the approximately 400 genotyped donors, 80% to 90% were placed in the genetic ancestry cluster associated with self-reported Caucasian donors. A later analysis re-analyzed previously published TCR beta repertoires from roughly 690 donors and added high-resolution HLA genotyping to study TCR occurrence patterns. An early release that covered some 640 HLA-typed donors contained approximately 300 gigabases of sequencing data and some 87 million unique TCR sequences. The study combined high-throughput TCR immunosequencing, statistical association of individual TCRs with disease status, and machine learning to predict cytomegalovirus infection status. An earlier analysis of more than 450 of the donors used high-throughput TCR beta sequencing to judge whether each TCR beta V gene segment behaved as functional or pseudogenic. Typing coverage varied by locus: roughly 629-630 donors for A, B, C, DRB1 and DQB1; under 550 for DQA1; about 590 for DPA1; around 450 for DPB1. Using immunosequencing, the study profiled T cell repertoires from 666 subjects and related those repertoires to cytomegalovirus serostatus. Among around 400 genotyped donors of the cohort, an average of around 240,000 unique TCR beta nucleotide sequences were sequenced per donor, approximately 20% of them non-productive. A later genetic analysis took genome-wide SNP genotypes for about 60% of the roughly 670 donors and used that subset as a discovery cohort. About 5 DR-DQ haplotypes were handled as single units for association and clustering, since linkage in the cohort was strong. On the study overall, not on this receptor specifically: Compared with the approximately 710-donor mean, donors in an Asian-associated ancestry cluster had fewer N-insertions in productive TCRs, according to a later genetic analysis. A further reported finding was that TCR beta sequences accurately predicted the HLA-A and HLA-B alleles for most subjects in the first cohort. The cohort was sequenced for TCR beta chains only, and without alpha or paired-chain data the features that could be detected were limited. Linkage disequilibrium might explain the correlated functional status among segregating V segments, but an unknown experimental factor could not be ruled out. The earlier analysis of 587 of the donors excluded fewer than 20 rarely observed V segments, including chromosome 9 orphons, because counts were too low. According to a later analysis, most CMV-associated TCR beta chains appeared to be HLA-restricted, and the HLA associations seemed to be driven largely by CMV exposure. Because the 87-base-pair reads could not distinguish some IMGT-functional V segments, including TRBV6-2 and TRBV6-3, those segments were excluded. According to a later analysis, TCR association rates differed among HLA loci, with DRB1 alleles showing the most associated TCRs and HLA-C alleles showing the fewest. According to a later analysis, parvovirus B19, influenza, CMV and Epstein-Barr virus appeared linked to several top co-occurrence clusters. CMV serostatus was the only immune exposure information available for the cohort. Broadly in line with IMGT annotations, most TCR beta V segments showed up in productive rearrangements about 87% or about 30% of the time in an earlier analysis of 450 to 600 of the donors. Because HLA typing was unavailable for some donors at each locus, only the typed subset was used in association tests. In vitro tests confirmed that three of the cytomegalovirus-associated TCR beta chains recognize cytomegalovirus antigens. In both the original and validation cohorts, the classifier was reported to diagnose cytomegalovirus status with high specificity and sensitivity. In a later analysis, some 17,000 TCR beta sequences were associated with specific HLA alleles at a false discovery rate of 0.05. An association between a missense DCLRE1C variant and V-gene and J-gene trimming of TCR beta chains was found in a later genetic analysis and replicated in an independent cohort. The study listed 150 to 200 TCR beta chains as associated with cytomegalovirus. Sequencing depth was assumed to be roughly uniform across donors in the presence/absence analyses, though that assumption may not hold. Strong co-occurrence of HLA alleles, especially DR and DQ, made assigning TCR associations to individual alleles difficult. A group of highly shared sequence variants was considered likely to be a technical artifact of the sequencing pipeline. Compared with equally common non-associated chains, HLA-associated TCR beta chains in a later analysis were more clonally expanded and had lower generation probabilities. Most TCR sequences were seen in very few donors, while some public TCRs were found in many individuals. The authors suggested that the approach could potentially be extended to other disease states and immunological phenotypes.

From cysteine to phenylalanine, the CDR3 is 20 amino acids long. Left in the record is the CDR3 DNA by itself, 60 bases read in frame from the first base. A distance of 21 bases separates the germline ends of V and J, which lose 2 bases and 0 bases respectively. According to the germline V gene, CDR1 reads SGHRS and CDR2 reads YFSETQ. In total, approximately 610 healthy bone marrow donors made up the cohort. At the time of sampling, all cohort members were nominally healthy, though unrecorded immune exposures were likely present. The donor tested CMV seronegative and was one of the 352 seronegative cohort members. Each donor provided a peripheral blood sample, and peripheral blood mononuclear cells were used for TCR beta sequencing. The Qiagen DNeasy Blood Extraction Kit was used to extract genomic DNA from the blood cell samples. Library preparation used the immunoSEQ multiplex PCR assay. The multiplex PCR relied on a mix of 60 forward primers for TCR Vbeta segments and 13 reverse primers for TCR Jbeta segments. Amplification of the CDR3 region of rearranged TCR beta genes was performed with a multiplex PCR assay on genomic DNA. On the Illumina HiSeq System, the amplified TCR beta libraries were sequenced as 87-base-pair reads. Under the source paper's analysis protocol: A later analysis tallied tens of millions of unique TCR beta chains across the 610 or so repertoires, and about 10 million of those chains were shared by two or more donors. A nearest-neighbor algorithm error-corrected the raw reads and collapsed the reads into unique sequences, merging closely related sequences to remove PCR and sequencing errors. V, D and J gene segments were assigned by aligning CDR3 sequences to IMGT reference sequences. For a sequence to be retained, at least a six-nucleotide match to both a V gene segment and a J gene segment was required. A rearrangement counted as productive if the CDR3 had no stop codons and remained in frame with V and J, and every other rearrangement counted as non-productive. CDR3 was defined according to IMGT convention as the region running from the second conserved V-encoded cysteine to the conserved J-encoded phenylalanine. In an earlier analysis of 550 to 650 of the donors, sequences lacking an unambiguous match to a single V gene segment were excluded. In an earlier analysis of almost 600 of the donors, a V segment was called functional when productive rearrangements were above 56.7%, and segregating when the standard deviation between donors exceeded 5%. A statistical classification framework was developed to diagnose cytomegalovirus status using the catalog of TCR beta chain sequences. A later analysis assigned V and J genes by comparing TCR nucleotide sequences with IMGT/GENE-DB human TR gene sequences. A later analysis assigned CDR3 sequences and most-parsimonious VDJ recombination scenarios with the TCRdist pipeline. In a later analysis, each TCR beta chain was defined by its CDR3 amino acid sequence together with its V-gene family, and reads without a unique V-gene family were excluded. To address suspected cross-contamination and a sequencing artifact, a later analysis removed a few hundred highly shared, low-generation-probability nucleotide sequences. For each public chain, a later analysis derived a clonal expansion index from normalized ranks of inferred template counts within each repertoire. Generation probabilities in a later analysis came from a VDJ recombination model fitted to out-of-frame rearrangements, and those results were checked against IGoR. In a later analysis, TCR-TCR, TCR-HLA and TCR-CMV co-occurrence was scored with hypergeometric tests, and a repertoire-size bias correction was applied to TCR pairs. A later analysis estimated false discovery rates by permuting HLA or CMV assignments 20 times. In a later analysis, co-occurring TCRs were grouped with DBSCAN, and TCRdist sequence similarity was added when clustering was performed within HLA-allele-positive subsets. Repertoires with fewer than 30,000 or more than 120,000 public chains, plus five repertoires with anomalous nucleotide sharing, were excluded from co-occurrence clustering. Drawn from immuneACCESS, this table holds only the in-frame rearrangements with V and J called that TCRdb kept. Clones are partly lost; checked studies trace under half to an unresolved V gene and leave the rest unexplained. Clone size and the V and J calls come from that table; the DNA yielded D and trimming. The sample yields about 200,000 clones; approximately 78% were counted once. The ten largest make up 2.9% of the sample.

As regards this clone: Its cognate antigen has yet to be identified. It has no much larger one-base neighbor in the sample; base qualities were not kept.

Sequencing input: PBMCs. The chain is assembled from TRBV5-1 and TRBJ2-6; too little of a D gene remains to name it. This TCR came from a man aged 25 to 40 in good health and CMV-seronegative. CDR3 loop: CASSFWQVHGLGSGANVLTF. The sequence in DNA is TGCGCCAGCAGCTTCTGGCAGGTTCATGGATTGGGCTCTGGGGCCAACGTCCTGACTTTC.